This passage covers 10 T cell receptor beta chains from one sample sequenced in a study of cytomegalovirus exposure and HLA in healthy donors. Amplification used 60 Vbeta primers and 13 Jbeta primers. The method was immunoSEQ multiplex PCR; TCRdb's version includes in-frame clones alone and lacks a portion of them. The table has roughly 230,000 clones, about 85% seen once. Material for sequencing was PBMCs. The receptors were sampled from a girl aged 2 to 10 in good health and CMV-seronegative.

The V and J genes are TRBV5-6 and TRBJ2-7; maybe TRBD1 (5 bases). With 4 bases removed from V and 3 bases from J, the gap between germline ends came to 14 bases. The germline V gene has CDR1 SGHDT and CDR2 YYEEEE. There are 14 residues in the CDR3. CDR3 DNA: TGTGCCAGCAGCCCGGACAAGGGGCTCTACGAGCAGTACTTC. It codes for CASSPDKGLYEQYF.

The chain is built from TRBV6-1 and TRBJ1-2; D uncertain. The CDR3 runs 13 residues. Germline assignment: CDR1 MNHNS and CDR2 SASEGT. The V end was cut by 0 bases, the J end by 4 bases, with 6 bases between. The DNA of the CDR3 is TGTGCCAGCAGTGAAGCCCGGGTCTATGGCTACACCTTC. Residues: CASSEARVYGYTF.

The V gene is TRBV27, the J gene TRBJ2-1; tentatively, D is TRBD2 (6 bases). Germline CDR1 and CDR2: MNHEY and SMNVEV (reference sequence). This CDR3 is 13 amino acids long. V dropped 6 bases and J dropped 3 bases, with 9 bases sitting between them. CDR3 nucleotide sequence: TGTGCCAGCAGGTGGGGAGGCTACAATGAGCAGTTCTTC. Its translation is CASRWGGYNEQFF.

The V and J genes are TRBV2 and TRBJ2-6, with 14 bases fitting TRBD2. Trimming at V came to 3 bases and at J to 2 bases, leaving 6 bases not matched to a gene. CDR1 and CDR2 from the germline V gene are SNHLY and FYNNEI. The CDR3 totals 19 residues. The CDR3 DNA follows: TGTGCCAGCAGTGACTCCCGACTAGCGGGAGGGCCTGGGGCCAACGTCCTGACTTTC. Residues: CASSDSRLAGGPGANVLTF.

The gene calls are TRBV9 and TRBJ2-5; D uncertain. The J call is uncertain, as TRBJ2-7 better fits the DNA end. The CDR3 runs 10 residues. Per the germline V gene, CDR1 is SGDLS and CDR2 is YYNGEE. CDR3 nucleotide sequence: TGTGCCATACTTCGGTACGAGCAGTACTTC. It is translated as CAILRYEQYF.

This clone showed up just once. V is TRBV18 and J is TRBJ2-3, with 7 bases matching TRBD1. Unmatched junction bases numbered 5, after V lost 5 bases and J lost 0 bases. The germline V gene encodes CDR1 KGHSH and CDR2 LQKENI. The CDR3 runs to 15 residues. CDR3 in amino acids: CASSGTATSTDTQYF. DNA of the CDR3: TGTGCCAGCTCAGGGACAGCCACTAGCACAGATACGCAGTATTTT.

This chain uses TRBV19 with TRBJ2-7; TRBD2 might be the D (7 bases). The CDR3 runs to 14 residues. Trimming left V 5 bases short and J 5 bases short, with 16 bases between. In germline, CDR1 is LNHDA, CDR2 SQIVND (reference sequence). The CDR3 sequence: CASSRRGGGHEQYF. The CDR3 DNA sequence: TGTGCCAGTAGTCGGAGGGGGGGTGGCCACGAGCAGTACTTC. Looking up the rest from reference TRBV19 and TRBJ2-7 gives the full variable domain: DGGITQSPKYLFRKEGQNVTLSCEQNLNHDAMYWYRQDPGQGLRLIYYSQIVNDFQKGDIAEGYSVSREKKESFPLTVTSAQKNPTAFYLCASSRRGGGHEQYFGPGTRLTVT.

The V gene is TRBV18, the J gene TRBJ2-3; TRBD1 aligns across 9 bases. From germline, CDR1 is KGHSH and CDR2 LQKENI. With 3 bases clipped from V and 5 bases from J, the junction kept 3 bases outside the gene matches. The CDR3 loop spans 14 amino acids. CDR3 DNA: TGTGCCAGCTCACCGGGACAGGGTCTAGATACGCAGTATTTT. Its protein is CASSPGQGLDTQYF.

The chain employs TRBV15 and TRBJ2-1, with 7 bases fitting TRBD2. The CDR3 runs to 16 residues. The V gene end was trimmed by 2 bases and the J gene end by 4 bases; junction bases not matched to a gene: 8. The germline gives CDR1 LNHNV, CDR2 YYDKDF (reference sequence). The CDR3 protein is CATSRQRDYGYNEQFF. The CDR3, as DNA: TGTGCCACCAGCAGACAACGGGACTACGGTTACAATGAGCAGTTCTTC.

The chain employs TRBV6-6 and TRBJ2-7; possible D gene TRBD2, 5 bases. CDR1 is MNHNY and CDR2 is SVGAGI in the germline V gene (reference sequence). The CDR3 covers 14 residues. V was trimmed by 5 bases and J by 0 bases, leaving 11 bases between them. This CDR3 reads CASSRPGSSYEQYF. The CDR3 DNA reads TGTGCCAGCAGTCGACCGGGGAGCTCCTACGAGCAGTACTTC.